The 23 T cell receptor beta chains below all came from one sample that was sequenced in a study of T-cell reconstitution after alpha-beta-depleted transplantation in children. The TCRbeta library was prepared with unique molecular identifiers. TCRdb itself ran the PCR reads through MiXCR, one entry per CDR3 protein. The table has 200,000 to 250,000 distinct CDR3 sequences, approximately 8.9% seen once. Sequenced here: PBMCs, mostly from graft donor cells, sampled 180 days after TCRalphabeta/CD19-depleted stem cell transplant. The receptor set was obtained from a male patient younger than 18 who had a stem cell transplant for acute lymphoblastic leukemia, so the T cells may come from the graft donor.

This clonotype was picked up a small number of times. The chain joins TRBV27 to TRBJ2-1; TRBD2 might be the D (7 bases). The CDR3 is 16 amino acids. The germline V and J ends were trimmed by 6 bases and 0 bases, with 15 bases remaining between them. CDR1 and CDR2 (germline): MNHEY, SMNVEV (reference sequence). The CDR3 DNA reads TGTGCCAGCAGGGGGGGAGGGGGGGGCTCCTACAATGAGCAGTTCTTC. Translated: CASRGGGGGSYNEQFF.

This clonotype was counted once. This may stem from a read error, because a much larger clone lies one nucleotide away. Because the CDR3 is missing its conserved closing phenylalanine or tryptophan, this is likely a read error. This chain joins TRBV28 and TRBJ1-2, with D maybe TRBD1 (5 bases). The germline gives CDR1 MDHEN, CDR2 SYDVKM. V lost 4 bases, J lost 5 bases, and 14 bases lay in between. The CDR3 has 14 residues. The CDR3 DNA reads TGTGCCAGCAGTTACACCAGGGTGGGATATGGCTACACCTAC. The encoded protein is CASSYTRVGYGYTY.

Ten or more counts support this clonotype. V gene TRBV28 combines with J gene TRBJ2-3, with 8 bases matching TRBD2. This CDR3 is built from 22 residues. J lost 2 bases, V lost 1 base, and 23 bases had no gene match. Germline values: CDR1 MDHEN, CDR2 SYDVKM. CDR3 sequence reads: CASSLSLTSVLEEPTFTDTQYF. Written as DNA, the CDR3 is TGTGCCAGCAGTTTATCTCTGACTAGCGTGTTGGAAGAACCGACCTTCACAGATACGCAGTATTTT.

This clonotype was counted ten times or more. The chain carries TRBV29-1 and TRBJ2-5; tentatively, D is TRBD2 (6 bases). The CDR3 is 13 residues long. Germline V gives CDR1 SQVTM, CDR2 ANQGSEA. The germline V and J ends were trimmed by 3 bases and 3 bases, with 11 bases remaining between them. The CDR3 here is CSVDGWTKETQYF. CDR3 nucleotides: TGCAGCGTTGATGGTTGGACTAAAGAGACCCAGTACTTC.

For this clonotype: It may be a read error: a sequence one base away is much more abundant. The DNA of the CDR3 is TGTGCCAGCAGCTACCGACGGGAGGGCTACGACCAGTACTTC. Translated, it gives CASSYRREGYDQYF. This chain connects TRBV11-2 to TRBJ2-7, with TRBD2 matching over 8 bases. This CDR3 spans 14 amino acids. The germline CDR1 and CDR2 sequences are SGHAT and FQNNGV.

This clonotype was picked up many times. This chain links TRBV4-1 with TRBJ2-6; 8 nucleotides line up with TRBD1. V trimming: 1 base; J trimming: 1 base; junction bases outside the gene matches: 12. Per germline, CDR1 MGHRA and CDR2 YSYEKL. The CDR3 contains 20 residues. The CDR3 region is CASSQATPGTGGSGANVLTF. In nucleotides, the CDR3 is TGCGCCAGCAGCCAAGCGACGCCCGGGACAGGAGGTTCTGGGGCCAACGTCCTGACTTTC.

This clonotype was picked up many times. The CDR3 DNA reads as TGCAGTGCGAGGACTAGCGGGAGGGCCTGGCATAACAATGAGCAGTTCTTC. Protein sequence: CSARTSGRAWHNNEQFF. V gene TRBV20-1 combines with J gene TRBJ2-1, with TRBD2 matching 15 bases. The trim removed 6 bases at V and 5 bases at J, leaving 11 bases unmatched. Germline CDR1 reads DFQATT; CDR2 reads SNEGSKA (reference sequence). This CDR3 region has 17 residues.

This clonotype was observed many times. The rearrangement uses TRBV5-1 and TRBJ2-7, with D possibly being TRBD2 (6 bases). The CDR3 is 14 amino acids. The V gene's germline CDR1 is SGHRS and CDR2 YFSETQ. V was pared by 0 bases and J by 6 bases, with 13 bases between. CDR3 bases: TGCGCCAGCAGCTTGGGCGCGGGGCTCCTCGAGCAGTACTTC. Its protein is CASSLGAGLLEQYF.

Ten or more counts support this clonotype. The chain joins TRBV9 to TRBJ2-2; D not resolved. Between the trimmed V and J ends, which lost 0 bases and 3 bases, there was a span of 9 bases. The germline V gene has CDR1 SGDLS and CDR2 YYNGEE. The CDR3 runs 15 residues. In DNA, the CDR3 is TGTGCCAGCAGCGTAGGACCCAGAGACACCGGGGAGCTGTTTTTT. It codes for CASSVGPRDTGELFF.

This clonotype was recorded at least ten times. The V call is TRBV20-1, the J call TRBJ1-4; D gene unclear. This CDR3 spans 11 amino acids. Germline V lookup: CDR1 DFQATT, CDR2 SNEGSKA (reference sequence). V was clipped by 6 bases and J by 8 bases, with 10 bases between them. The CDR3 loop is CSAPYREKLFF. In DNA form, the CDR3 reads TGCAGTGCGCCTTATAGAGAAAAACTGTTTTTT.

There are many counts of this clonotype. V and J are TRBV29-1 and TRBJ2-2; D not resolved. Per the germline V gene, CDR1 is SQVTM and CDR2 is ANQGSEA. The CDR3 loop spans 14 amino acids. Trimming pared 0 bases from V and 5 bases from J, leaving 10 bases between. CDR3 sequence (DNA): TGCAGCGTTGAAGATCTTCAAGGGACCGGGGAGCTGTTTTTT. It codes for CSVEDLQGTGELFF.

This clonotype has ten or more counts. The rearrangement links TRBV28 to TRBJ2-4; 8 bases line up with TRBD2. The V gene's germline CDR1 is MDHEN and CDR2 SYDVKM. V lost 5 bases and J lost 0; bases outside the gene matches: 6. This CDR3 has 16 amino acids. The CDR3 nucleotides are TGTGCCAGCAGTCTCTGGCGGGAGGTAGCCAAAAACATTCAGTACTTC. Protein product: CASSLWREVAKNIQYF.

This clonotype was found many times. The V gene is TRBV5-1, the J gene TRBJ2-1, with 13 positions matching TRBD2. The germline CDR1 and CDR2 sequences are SGHRS and YFSETQ. J was trimmed by 6 bases and V by 4 bases; bases with no gene match: 7. CDR3 size: 16 residues. This chain's CDR3 is CASSVRTSGSINEQFF. The CDR3 DNA follows: TGCGCCAGCAGCGTAAGGACTAGCGGGAGTATCAATGAGCAGTTCTTC.

This clonotype was seen at least ten times. V is TRBV6-5 and J is TRBJ1-6, with D uncertain. CDR3 size: 12 residues. The germline gives CDR1 MNHEY, CDR2 SVGAGI. Deletions cut 1 base from V and 10 bases from J, with 5 bases between. CDR3 in amino acids: CASSYYTSPLHF. The CDR3 coding sequence is TGTGCCAGCAGTTACTACACATCACCCCTCCACTTT.

This clonotype has ten or more counts. The chain uses TRBV20-1 and TRBJ2-7, with a weak D call TRBD2 (6 bases). Per the germline V gene, CDR1 is DFQATT and CDR2 is SNEGSKA (reference sequence). The CDR3 is made up of 15 amino acids. The ends were cut back, 0 bases at V and 3 bases at J, with 15 bases in the middle. The CDR3 nucleotides read TGCAGTGCTAGAGATTTGGCCGGGACTTACTACGAGCAGTACTTC. Its translation: CSARDLAGTYYEQYF.

This clonotype was seen only a few times. This chain connects TRBV6-5 to TRBJ2-7; 7 nucleotides align to TRBD1. CDR1 and CDR2 (germline): MNHEY, SVGAGI. The CDR3 has 12 residues. Trimming removed 7 bases from V and 5 bases from J; junction bases left unmatched: 5. Written as DNA, the CDR3 is TGTGCCAGCAAGAACAGGGGAGACGAGCAGTACTTC. Its protein product is CASKNRGDEQYF.

The chain has TRBV25-1 and TRBJ1-5, with 8 bases identical to TRBD1. Trimming removed 10 bases from V and 2 bases from J; junction bases left unmatched: 4. CDR3 length: 13 amino acids. Germline-derived CDR1 and CDR2 are MGHDK and SYGVNS. For the CDR3, the DNA is TGTGCCATCCGACAGGGGTGCAATCAGCCCCAGCATTTT. It is translated as CAIRQGCNQPQHF.

This clonotype was counted many times. This chain uses TRBV9 with TRBJ2-7; D may correspond to TRBD1 or TRBD2 (5 bases each). The CDR3 contains 15 residues. V was shortened by 3 bases and J by 0 bases, with 13 bases between the two germline ends. Germline CDR1 SGDLS, CDR2 YYNGEE. CDR3 coding DNA: TGTGCCAGCAGCGCGCAGGGAGAAACCTCCTACGAGCAGTACTTC. Amino acids: CASSAQGETSYEQYF.

This clonotype was detected ten times or more. This chain connects TRBV29-1 to TRBJ2-4, with 9 positions matching TRBD2. J lost 4 bases, V lost 3 bases, and 4 bases had no gene match. The CDR3 sequence is 14 residues long. In germline, CDR1 is SQVTM, CDR2 ANQGSEA. CDR3 bases: TGCAGCGTTGAGTCTAGCGGGATTAAAAACATTCAGTACTTC. As protein: CSVESSGIKNIQYF.

This clonotype was seen at least ten times. This chain connects TRBV4-1 to TRBJ2-7; D perhaps matches TRBD2 (6 bases). The length of the CDR3 is 14 residues. Trimming removed 1 base from V and 7 bases from J, with 14 bases in between. Germline V lookup: CDR1 MGHRA, CDR2 YSYEKL. The CDR3 sequence is CASSQGLRAGEQYF. CDR3 nucleotide sequence: TGCGCCAGCAGCCAAGGACTCAGGGCGGGGGAGCAGTACTTC.

This clonotype has ten or more counts. This chain joins TRBV12-5 and TRBJ2-7; the match to TRBD1 covers 10 bases. The CDR3 length is 24 residues. Trimming took 0 bases from V and 4 from J; bases not matched to a gene: 30. Per the germline V gene, CDR1 is LGHNT and CDR2 is FRNRAP. CDR3: CASGLVLTGTGDSGPDRRRYEQYF. The CDR3 DNA sequence: TGTGCTAGTGGTTTGGTACTAACCGGGACAGGGGACTCGGGACCTGACCGTCGGAGGTACGAGCAGTACTTC. The full variable domain, completed using reference TRBV12-5 and TRBJ2-7, is DARVTQTPRHKVTEMGQEVTMRCQPILGHNTVFWYRQTMMQGLELLAYFRNRAPLDDSGMPKDRFSAEMPDATLATLKIQPSEPRDSAVYFCASGLVLTGTGDSGPDRRRYEQYFGPGTRLTVT.

For this clonotype: With a much larger clone just one base away, this may be a read error. V usage is TRBV12-3 or TRBV12-4 and J usage is TRBJ1-5; no firm D call. Trimming left V 2 bases short and J 6 bases short, with 5 bases between. This CDR3 spans 12 amino acids. The CDR3 coding sequence is TGTGCCAGCAGTTTACCGGTTCAGCCCCAGCATTTT. Translation gives CASSLPVQPQHF.

This clonotype was seen many times. The chain couples TRBV20-1 to TRBJ1-1; no clear D gene. The CDR3 spans 10 residues. Germline assignment: CDR1 DFQATT and CDR2 SNEGSKA (reference sequence). Trimming removed 3 bases at V and 10 bases at J, with 9 bases between. CDR3 residues: CSARDLRAFF. In DNA form, the CDR3 reads TGCAGTGCTAGGGACCTTAGAGCTTTCTTT.